The next 3 T cell receptor beta chains were all read from a single sample in a study of T cells after yellow fever vaccination. TCRdb recomputed calls from the 5' RACE reads with MiXCR, one row per CDR3 protein. The sample lists 300,000 to 400,000 distinct CDR3 sequences, under 15% occurring once. The material sequenced was CD4+ T cells sorted from PBMCs, taken 15 days after the yellow fever booster vaccination. The source of these receptors is a man aged 18 to 30 who received the YFV17D yellow fever vaccine.

The table lists this clonotype with a few counts. The chain couples TRBV11-2 to TRBJ2-1; no firm D call. The germline CDR1 and CDR2 sequences are SGHAT and FQNNGV. The V gene lost 3 bases and the J gene lost 8 bases, with 14 bases spanning the gap. The CDR3 length is 14 residues. The CDR3 nucleotides are TGTGCCAGCAGCTTCCTCCACGATGGGCATGAGCAGTTCTTC. Translating gives CASSFLHDGHEQFF.

The table lists this clonotype with many counts. J is TRBJ1-1 and V is TRBV7-8; no firm D call. The CDR3 totals 13 residues. Between the trimmed V and J ends, which lost 5 bases and 1 base, there was a span of 8 bases. Germline assignment: CDR1 SGHVS and CDR2 FQNEAQ. The CDR3 region is CASSSSRNTEAFF. CDR3 nucleotide sequence: TGTGCCAGCAGCAGTTCGAGGAACACTGAAGCTTTCTTT.

The chain carries TRBV5-6 and TRBJ1-2; perhaps TRBD1 as D (6 bases). The ends were cut back, 2 bases at V and 8 bases at J, with 16 bases in the middle. The germline V gene encodes CDR1 SGHDT and CDR2 YYEEEE. The length of the CDR3 is 14 residues. CDR3 amino acids: CASSFSGTLQGYTF. CDR3 bases: TGTGCCAGCAGCTTTTCCGGGACACTTCAAGGCTACACCTTC. Full variable domain (outside the CDR3, taken from reference TRBV5-6 and TRBJ1-2): DAGVTQSPTHLIKTRGQQVTLRCSPKSGHDTVSWYQQALGQGPQFIFQYYEEEERQRGNFPDRFSGHQFPNYSSELNVNALLLGDSALYLCASSFSGTLQGYTFGSGTRLTVV.